This entry concerns a single T cell receptor beta chain. Several immunoSEQ 96-well plates shared each subset's DNA, each plate a replicate. Original methodology: ImmunoSEQ gave junction-only sequences without quality scores, so filtering differed. Clones were sequenced by immunoSEQ multiplex PCR, and TCRdb holds only the in-frame ones, with some missing. Clonal size and the V and J genes are those of that table, whereas D and trimming came from the DNA. The sample lists 2 million to 2.5 million clones; 85% to 95% were seen once. This specimen belongs to a study of shared clonotypes between healthy human individuals. Looking at the study overall: Donors consisted of two women and a few men between 18 and 49. Three plates each covered CD4 naive and memory; CD8 naive two, CD8 memory one.

Per the germline V gene, CDR1 is SGHTA and CDR2 is FQGNSA. This CDR3 contains 15 residues. V was pared by 5 bases and J by 4 bases, with 15 bases between. This chain joins TRBV7-2 and TRBJ1-3, with D perhaps TRBD1 (6 bases). The source is a man aged 18 to 29 in good health. Some clones in this sample may be carry-over from other donors' samples. The source material was naive CD4+ T cells from PBMCs. Subset reported: CD45RA+ positively selected. In nucleotides, the CDR3 is TGTGCCAGCAGCCTACAGGGTGTGAGCGGAAACACCATATATTTT. Its protein is CASSLQGVSGNTIYF.